Sequencing of this T cell receptor beta chain was carried out in a study of beta chain features in type 1 diabetes. This clone was observed a few times. This specimen includes other DNA sequences encoding the same CDR3. Every isolated RNA sample was fully reverse transcribed, so sequencing captured expressed TCRB transcripts. Clones were sequenced by immunoSEQ multiplex PCR, and TCRdb holds only the in-frame ones, with some missing. The sample carries roughly 610,000 clones, about 16% recorded once. The sequenced material came from naive CD4+ T cells from blood. The sequence was collected from a man aged 18 to 30 in good health.

The CDR3, as DNA: TGTGCCAGCAGTCTCAATCAGCCCCAGCATTTT. It is translated as CASSLNQPQHF. V is TRBV2 and J is TRBJ1-5, with no clear D. Trimming shortened V by 5 bases and J by 3 bases, and 2 bases separated the two germline ends. This CDR3 is 11 amino acids long. CDR1 is SNHLY, CDR2 FYNNEI, per germline.